This TCR beta chain came from a study of PD-1 blockade in classical Hodgkin lymphoma. This clone is medium-sized. Data came from immunoSEQ multiplex PCR; TCRdb stores just in-frame clones and leaves some out. In the table there are some 31,000 clones, around 71% of which are singletons. All patients experienced relapse after autologous stem cell transplantation, and brentuximab vedotin exposure was variable. Best responses included complete response and partial response; otherwise, the best response was progressive disease. V dropped 3 bases and J dropped 4; count of bases not matched to a gene: 12. Germline-derived CDR1 and CDR2 are SGHRS and YFSETQ. This CDR3 spans 16 amino acids.

The sample in question was peripheral blood mononuclear cells (PBMCs), obtained before the second cycle of nivolumab. The genes are TRBV5-1 and TRBJ1-1; TRBD1 aligns across 7 bases. This TCR derives from a human donor with classical Hodgkin lymphoma. The CDR3 nucleotides are TGCGCCAGCAGCTCTAACGACAGGGCGTTTAGCACTGAAGCTTTCTTT. Translated, it gives CASSSNDRAFSTEAFF.